These 12 T cell receptor beta chains came from one sample sequenced in a study of CD8+CD57+ T cells in acquired aplastic anemia. Genomic DNA, the template, was used for profiling of the TCR beta VDJ and CDR3. TCRdb analysed the reads with MiXCR anew, one entry per CDR3 protein. The sample holds roughly 420,000 distinct CDR3 sequences, about two thirds seen once. The sequencing sample was made of sorted CD4+, CD8+, or CD8+CD57+ T cells (not recorded which) from PBMCs. These receptors were taken from a human donor in good health, serving as a control.

J is TRBJ2-5 and V is TRBV20-1; 8 bases are a match to TRBD1. The CDR3 runs to 17 residues. From germline, CDR1 is DFQATT and CDR2 SNEGSKA (reference sequence). Trimming removed 4 bases from V and 1 base from J; junction bases left unmatched: 14. This CDR3 is CSATGQGALNIQETQYF. CDR3 coding DNA: TGCAGTGCTACGGGGCAGGGGGCTCTAAACATCCAAGAGACCCAGTACTTC.

The chain combines TRBV7-6 with TRBJ1-6; D is unclear. The CDR3 extends over 14 amino acids. Between the trimmed V and J ends, which lost 5 bases and 7 bases, there was a span of 12 bases. The V gene's germline CDR1 is SGHVS and CDR2 FNYEAQ. CDR3 in DNA: TGTGCCAGCAGCGTCGACGGGTTAAATTCACCCCTCCACTTT. Protein sequence: CASSVDGLNSPLHF. The full variable domain, completed using reference TRBV7-6 and TRBJ1-6, is GAGVSQSPRYKVTKRGQDVALRCDPISGHVSLYWYRQALGQGPEFLTYFNYEAQQDKSGLPNDRFSAERPEGSISTLTIQRTEQRDSAMYRCASSVDGLNSPLHFGNGTRLTVT.

The V gene is TRBV7-9, the J gene TRBJ2-3, with 12 bases identical to TRBD1. V dropped 4 bases and J dropped 8; count of bases not matched to a gene: 7. This CDR3 comprises 15 residues. CDR1 SEHNR and CDR2 FQNEAQ come from the germline V gene (reference sequence). The CDR3 bases are TGTGCCAGCAGCTCCGGGACAGGGGGCCCAGGTACGCAGTATTTT. Translated, it gives CASSSGTGGPGTQYF.

The J gene is TRBJ1-2, the V gene TRBV5-6; the D gene is possibly TRBD1 (6 bases). The length of the CDR3 is 14 residues. Looked up from germline, CDR1 is SGHDT and CDR2 is YYEEEE. The V gene lost 4 bases and the J gene lost 4 bases, with 14 bases spanning the gap. CDR3 DNA: TGTGCCAGCAGCCTGGGGACATGGTTCTATGGCTACACCTTC. Translation gives CASSLGTWFYGYTF.

This chain uses TRBV4-3 with TRBJ2-3; the match to TRBD1 covers 12 bases. Trimming took 0 bases from V and 2 from J; bases not matched to a gene: 3. This CDR3 has 17 amino acids. CDR1 is LGHNA, CDR2 YSLEER, per germline. The CDR3 DNA is TGCGCCAGCAGCCAAGATGGGACAGGGGGCGTCACAGATACGCAGTATTTT. This encodes CASSQDGTGGVTDTQYF.

The sample holds many counts of this clonotype. V and J are TRBV27 and TRBJ2-5, with TRBD2 matching 13 bases. The CDR3 is 15 residues long. The trim removed 5 bases at V and 5 bases at J, leaving 5 bases unmatched. Germline V lookup: CDR1 MNHEY, CDR2 SMNVEV (reference sequence). In DNA, the CDR3 is TGTGCCAGCAGTAGACTAGCGGGGGGAGGCGAGACCCAGTACTTC. Amino acid sequence: CASSRLAGGGETQYF.

With respect to this clonotype: The conserved phenylalanine or tryptophan normally closing the CDR3 is absent here, so this likely arose from a read error. It is unclear where the CDR3 begins or ends on the DNA, so no DNA is shown, and the CDR3 is as TCRdb lists it. The chain recombines TRBV7-8 with TRBJ1-2. The CDR3 region is 13 residues in length, termini included. Germline CDR1 and CDR2: SGHVS and FQNEAQ. The CDR3 is CASSEFCEQYFTP.

V gene TRBV7-9 combines with J gene TRBJ2-3; TRBD1 is a possible D gene (5 bases). Germline CDR1 reads SEHNR; CDR2 reads FQNEAQ (reference sequence). This CDR3 region has 17 residues. Trimming cost V 2 bases and J 4 bases, with 19 bases left between them. This CDR3 is CASSLIGGAGWADTQYF. For the CDR3, the DNA is TGTGCCAGCAGCTTAATAGGTGGGGCCGGGTGGGCAGATACGCAGTATTTT.

Many counts were recorded for this clonotype. The chain recombines TRBV20-1 with TRBJ1-6; no definite D call. Germline V gives CDR1 DFQATT, CDR2 SNEGSKA (reference sequence). Trimming removed 1 base from V and 4 bases from J, with 5 bases in between. CDR3 length equals 13 residues. The CDR3 DNA follows: TGCAGTGCTAGAGTTGATTATAATTCACCCCTCCACTTT. The encoded protein is CSARVDYNSPLHF.

The chain has TRBV29-1 and TRBJ1-1; no reliable D call. This CDR3 has 13 residues. The germline CDR1 and CDR2 sequences are SQVTM and ANQGSEA. V was pared by 3 bases and J by 4 bases, with 12 bases between. The CDR3 DNA follows: TGCAGCGTTGATGTGGCACGGGGCACTGAAGCTTTCTTT. Encoded protein: CSVDVARGTEAFF.

In the case of this clonotype: At one end the junction does not follow the germline gene, possibly because of a read error. The rearrangement uses TRBV7-3 and TRBJ2-7; TRBD2 is a possible D gene (6 bases). This CDR3 contains 13 residues. Germline V gene data show CDR1 as SGHTA and CDR2 as FQGTGA. This CDR3 is CASSPDQRGAQYF. The CDR3 DNA sequence: TGTGCCAGCAGCCCCGATCAGCGCGGGGCCCAGTATTTC.

A word on this clonotype: Relative to the germline gene, one junction end is altered; a read error may explain this. This chain uses TRBV7-9 with TRBJ2-7; TRBD2 aligns across 8 bases. Germline values: CDR1 SEHNR, CDR2 FQNEAQ (reference sequence). The CDR3 length is 14 residues. CDR3 region: CASSVAGLVDEQYF. The CDR3 region has the DNA TGCGCCAGCAGCGTGGCGGGACTAGTCGACGAGCAGTACTTC.